This T cell receptor (beta chain) was recorded in a study of OX40 agonist ivuxolimab in advanced cancers. Study-level information: Ivuxolimab is an agonistic anti-OX40 (CD134) antibody, and patients were treated with it. Three patients had partial responses: one hepatocellular carcinoma, two cutaneous melanoma.

The assay was immunoSEQ multiplex PCR, and TCRdb's table has in-frame clones only and misses some. The sample carries tens of thousands of clones, roughly nine tenths recorded once. Points on this clone: Its antigen is unknown.

Findings and limits, study-wide: Some patients who did not respond also had low normalized T-cell clonal expansion.

Individuals having autoimmune disease history or systemic immunosuppression were not enrolled. This specimen was CD4+ or CD8+ T cells sorted from blood, taken in a trial of the OX40 agonist ivuxolimab. The sequence was obtained from an adult with an advanced solid tumor such as melanoma, head and neck, liver or kidney cancer.

The CDR3 protein is CASQPAGGDYGYTF. CDR3 sequence (DNA): TGTGCCAGCCAACCCGCTGGCGGGGATTATGGCTACACCTTC. The chain joins TRBV18 to TRBJ1-2; D is unclear. Trimming cost V 8 bases and J 5 bases, with 18 bases left between them. The CDR3 has 14 amino acids. Germline V CDR1 and CDR2: KGHSH, LQKENI.